These 22 T cell receptor beta chains came from one sample sequenced in a study of tumor and adjacent non-tumor tissue in lung cancer. Three rounds of nested PCR, following a modified ARM-PCR protocol, produced the TCRbeta library. TCRdb reprocessed the multiplex PCR reads with MiXCR, giving one entry per CDR3 protein. The sample records 120,000 to 150,000 distinct CDR3 sequences, roughly 66% being singletons. No cell sorting was done before RNA was extracted from the tissue. Material: lung tumor tissue. These receptors all stem from a man between 60 and 70 years old with small cell lung cancer.

The V and J genes are TRBV20-1 and TRBJ2-4; perhaps TRBD2 as D (7 bases). Germline-derived CDR1 and CDR2 are DFQATT and SNEGSKA (reference sequence). V was pared by 4 bases and J by 10 bases, with 20 bases between. The CDR3 runs 14 residues. The CDR3, as DNA: TGCAGTGCTACAGGCGGGAGAGAGGGGGGAATTCAGTACTTC. Translated, it gives CSATGGREGGIQYF.

This chain uses TRBV5-1 with TRBJ2-4, with a possible D match to TRBD1 (5 bases). Germline V lookup: CDR1 SGHRS, CDR2 YFSETQ. The CDR3 runs to 13 residues. V was cut by 2 bases and J by 7 bases, with 10 bases left in between. The DNA for the CDR3 is TGCGCCAGCAGCTTTCCAGGGAACAACATTCAGTACTTC. It codes for CASSFPGNNIQYF.

With respect to this clonotype: One junction end does not reproduce the germline sequence, and a read error may be involved. This chain links TRBV11-3 with TRBJ2-2; TRBD2 agrees at 7 bases. The CDR3 extends over 14 amino acids. Germline V gives CDR1 SGHNT, CDR2 YENEEA. CDR3 amino acids: CTSSRDYITGGLFF. The CDR3 DNA follows: TGTACCAGCAGCCGGGACTATATCACCGGGGGGCTGTTTTTT.

This clonotype has a count of ten or more. The rearrangement links TRBV12-3 or TRBV12-4 to TRBJ1-2, with D hard to call. The CDR3 loop spans 11 amino acids. V lost 8 bases and J lost 7, with 11 bases in between. This chain's CDR3 is CASLRQGGYTF. CDR3 DNA sequence: TGTGCCAGCTTAAGACAAGGTGGCTACACCTTC.

This clonotype has only a few counts. The chain carries TRBV12-3 or TRBV12-4 and TRBJ2-1, with D perhaps matching TRBD2 (6 bases). The CDR3 loop spans 17 amino acids. Between the trimmed V and J ends, which lost 6 bases and 1 base, there was a span of 19 bases. The CDR3 is CASRGLEGGVSYNEQFF. CDR3 nucleotide sequence: TGTGCCAGCAGGGGGCTTGAGGGCGGGGTGTCCTACAATGAGCAGTTCTTC.

Concerning this clonotype: The junction departs from the called germline gene at one end, perhaps through a read error. The CDR3 coding sequence is TGTTCCAGCAGTTTAGGAAGGACCGGGCGCAATGAGCAGTTCTTC. Residues: CSSSLGRTGRNEQFF. The rearrangement uses TRBV11-3 and TRBJ2-1; D unresolved. The CDR3 consists of 15 residues. The V gene's germline CDR1 is SGHNT and CDR2 YENEEA. The variable domain in full, with the rest retrieved from reference TRBV11-3 and TRBJ2-1, is EAGVVQSPRYKIIEKKQPVAFWCNPISGHNTLYWYLQNLGQGPELLIRYENEEAVDDSQLPKDRFSAERLKGVDSTLKIQPAELGDSAVYLCSSSLGRTGRNEQFFGPGTRLTVL.

This clonotype was recorded many times. V usage is TRBV20-1 and J usage is TRBJ2-7; 7 nucleotides line up with TRBD1. The V and J ends lost 1 base and 0 bases, in that order; junction bases with no gene match: 6. Germline CDR1 is DFQATT and CDR2 is SNEGSKA (reference sequence). The CDR3 is made up of 15 amino acids. The CDR3 DNA reads TGCAGTGCTAGAGTCGGGACAGCGCTCTCCTACGAGCAGTACTTC. Translated, it gives CSARVGTALSYEQYF.

Notes on this clonotype: One end of the junction is discordant with germline, which a read error may explain. The chain employs TRBV20-1 and TRBJ2-2; D perhaps matches TRBD2 (6 bases). The CDR3 consists of 13 residues. Germline CDR1 DFQATT, CDR2 SNEGSKA (reference sequence). CDR3 protein: CSAGGGETGELLF. The CDR3 DNA reads as TGCAGTGCCGGAGGAGGGGAAACCGGGGAGCTGTTATTT.

This clonotype came up many times. The chain recombines TRBV6-5 with TRBJ1-4; 7 bases line up with TRBD1. V shed 7 bases, J shed 0 bases, and the junction held 11 bases outside the gene matches. The CDR3 contains 17 residues. Germline CDR1 is MNHEY and CDR2 is SVGAGI. The CDR3 loop reads CASNPGGRTATNEKLFF. CDR3 DNA: TGTGCCAGCAACCCAGGGGGACGGACGGCAACTAATGAAAAACTGTTTTTT.

V usage is TRBV20-1 and J usage is TRBJ1-6; D remains ambiguous. The CDR3 spans 14 residues. Germline V CDR1 and CDR2: DFQATT, SNEGSKA (reference sequence). V was cut by 7 bases and J by 5 bases, with 15 bases left in between. The CDR3 bases are TGCAGTGGGCGAGCTGGGTACGATAATTCACCCCTCCACTTT. Residues: CSGRAGYDNSPLHF.

This chain links TRBV29-1 with TRBJ2-7, with 8 bases aligning to TRBD1. The length of the CDR3 is 12 residues. Germline CDR1 is SQVTM and CDR2 is ANQGSEA. The CDR3 region has the DNA TGCTGTGTTAGGACAGGGCTCGACGAGCAGTACTTC. It is translated as CCVRTGLDEQYF.

A remark on this clonotype: The CDR3 does not close with the conserved phenylalanine or tryptophan, likely indicating a read error. The chain is built from TRBV20-1 and TRBJ2-5, with D perhaps matching TRBD2 (5 bases). Trimming took off 3 bases at V and 4 bases at J, with 9 bases between the two ends. There are 12 residues in the CDR3. CDR1 and CDR2 (germline): DFQATT, SNEGSKA (reference sequence). Written as DNA, the CDR3 is TGCAGTGCTAGTCAACTAGTAGAGACCCAGTACTCC. Translated: CSASQLVETQYS.

With respect to this clonotype: Germline is not matched at one junction end, which may reflect a read error. V and J are TRBV11-2 and TRBJ1-1; D is undetermined. In germline, CDR1 is SGHAT, CDR2 FQNNGV. The CDR3 is made up of 14 amino acids. In DNA, the CDR3 is TGTGCGAGCAGCCCGATATACCCGAACACTGAAGCTTTCTTT. It yields the protein CASSPIYPNTEAFF.

This clonotype came up many times. V and J are TRBV4-1 and TRBJ2-1; TRBD2 agrees at 8 bases. The CDR3 length is 16 residues. V dropped 4 bases and J dropped 10; count of bases not matched to a gene: 15. Germline lookup yields CDR1 MGHRA and CDR2 YSYEKL. The DNA for the CDR3 is TGCGCCAGCAGCCCTCGTGGTAGCGGGACCTTGATGGAGCAGTTCTTC. Translating gives CASSPRGSGTLMEQFF.

The V and J genes are TRBV12-5 and TRBJ1-6; the D gene is possibly TRBD1 (6 bases). With 2 bases removed from V and 14 bases from J, the gap between germline ends came to 16 bases. The CDR3 spans 14 residues. Looked up from germline, CDR1 is LGHNT and CDR2 is FRNRAP. The chain's CDR3 is CASGLSTGPGALHF. The CDR3 DNA sequence: TGTGCTAGTGGTTTGAGTACAGGGCCTGGGGCCCTCCACTTT.

Only a few counts were recorded for this clonotype. A much larger clone differs from this one at a single base, so this may be a read error. This CDR3 is missing its conserved last phenylalanine or tryptophan, likely due to a read error. The rearrangement joins TRBV29-1 to TRBJ2-3; 13 nucleotides line up with TRBD2. The CDR3 consists of 13 residues. The junction had 1 base not matched to a gene; V was cut back by 6 bases and J by 4 bases. Germline CDR1 and CDR2: SQVTM and ANQGSEA. The CDR3 protein is CSVGTSGADTQYL. The CDR3 DNA is TGCAGCGTGGGGACTAGCGGGGCAGATACGCAGTATCTT.

The chain links TRBV20-1 to TRBJ2-3, with D possibly being TRBD2 (5 bases). Looked up from germline, CDR1 is DFQATT and CDR2 is SNEGSKA (reference sequence). The length of the CDR3 is 12 residues. CDR3 nucleotide sequence: TGCAGCTCCTTGAGGGGCACAGATACGCAGTATTTT. Its protein is CSSLRGTDTQYF.

J is TRBJ2-2 and V is TRBV20-1, with 7 bases aligning to TRBD2. Germline trimming cut 7 bases from V and 5 bases from J; bases unmatched to any gene: 10. CDR1 DFQATT and CDR2 SNEGSKA come from the germline V gene (reference sequence). The CDR3 length is 14 residues. DNA of the CDR3: TGCAGTGTAGAAGCGGGGACGCAAACCGGGGAGCTGTTTTTT. This translates into CSVEAGTQTGELFF.

This chain uses TRBV6-2 or TRBV6-3 with TRBJ2-7, with 12 bases identical to TRBD1. CDR3 size: 14 residues. V dropped 4 bases and J dropped 6; count of bases not matched to a gene: 4. The germline gives CDR1 MNHEY, CDR2 SVGEGT. CDR3 nucleotide sequence: TGTGCCAGCAGTTGGGGGACAGGGGGCTCCGAGCAGTACGTC. This translates into CASSWGTGGSEQYV.

V is TRBV6-6 and J is TRBJ1-1; no clear D. The CDR3 extends over 14 amino acids. V was cut by 10 bases and J by 1 base, with 16 bases left in between. Germline CDR1 is MNHNY and CDR2 is SVGAGI (reference sequence). In DNA, the CDR3 is TGTGCCATCACCTTCGGGTGGAGGAACACTGAAGCTTTCTTT. This gives the protein CAITFGWRNTEAFF.

As concerns this clonotype: Mismatch with germline at one junction end may stem from a read error. The chain combines TRBV30 with TRBJ1-2; perhaps TRBD1 as D (5 bases). CDR1 is GTSNPN and CDR2 is SVGIG in the germline V gene (reference sequence). CDR3 length: 14 amino acids. The CDR3 sequence: CTWSFRTEGYGYTF. The DNA of the CDR3 is TGTACCTGGAGTTTCCGGACCGAGGGGTATGGCTACACCTTC.

The chain employs TRBV11-2 and TRBJ2-1; 11 nucleotides match TRBD2. The CDR3 is made up of 15 amino acids. The germline gives CDR1 SGHAT, CDR2 FQNNGV. The CDR3 sequence is CASGLLAGAFNEQFF. For the CDR3, the DNA is TGTGCTAGCGGCTTACTAGCGGGAGCGTTCAATGAGCAGTTCTTC.